This TCR beta chain was sequenced for a study of cytomegalovirus exposure and HLA in healthy donors. The study, taken as a whole, reports: Compared with the roughly 700-donor mean, an Asian-associated ancestry cluster reportedly had fewer N-insertions, according to a later analysis. Specific recognition of CMV antigens was confirmed in vitro for a few chains (all CMV-associated). The investigators catalogued 150 or so TCR beta chains as cytomegalovirus-associated.

The CDR3 consists of 16 residues. Looked up from germline, CDR1 is SEHNR and CDR2 is FQNEAQ (reference sequence). Losses at the gene ends were 4 bases for V and 1 base for J; bases not matched to a gene: 6. Primers: 60 Vbeta forward and 13 Jbeta reverse. Here immunoSEQ multiplex PCR was the method, and the copy in TCRdb shows in-frame clones only, minus some. Among roughly 150,000 clones listed, around four fifths were seen once. Details on this clone: As yet, its antigen is unknown.

The TCR originated in a male donor in good health and CMV-seronegative. V usage is TRBV7-9 and J usage is TRBJ2-4; 8 positions match TRBD2. Sequencing used PBMCs. The CDR3 DNA is TGTGCCAGCAGCTCGTCCGGGAGGGGCGCCAAAAACATTCAGTACTTC. Translating gives CASSSSGRGAKNIQYF.